This T cell receptor (beta chain) comes out of a study of cytomegalovirus exposure and HLA in healthy donors. CDR3 length equals 15 residues. V lost 0 bases and J 4 bases, leaving 10 bases between the germline ends. The V gene's germline CDR1 is SGHKS and CDR2 YYEKEE (reference sequence). PCR was performed using 60 Vbeta and 13 Jbeta primers. The data were produced by immunoSEQ multiplex PCR, yet TCRdb's version contains in-frame clones alone and is incomplete. This sample has fewer than 150,000 clones, with about 80% found just once. The sample consisted of PBMCs. The source of this sequence is a man aged 25-45 years in good health and CMV-seronegative. This sequence joins TRBV5-5 and TRBJ2-2; D is perhaps TRBD1 (6 bases). This chain's CDR3 is CASSLGQVLTGELFF. Written as DNA, the CDR3 is TGTGCCAGCAGCTTGGGACAGGTGCTCACCGGGGAGCTGTTTTTT.